What follows are 9 T cell receptor beta chains derived from one specimen sequenced in a study of shared clonotypes between healthy human individuals. Only CD45RO-negative cells positively selected for CCR7 counted as naive CD8 cells, so terminally differentiated effector memory CD45RA+ cells were excluded. Repertoires were generated with immunoSEQ multiplex PCR, while TCRdb's copy carries only in-frame clones and drops some. The data contain some 2 million clones, about 95% of them seen just once; the ten biggest clones take up roughly 1%. The sample consisted of naive CD8+ T cells sorted from blood. The source is a man younger than 30 in good health.

The rearrangement links TRBV19 to TRBJ2-5, with 10 bases matching TRBD2. V lost 3 bases and J lost 3; bases outside the gene matches: 4. Germline V CDR1 and CDR2: LNHDA, SQIVND (reference sequence). This CDR3 region has 15 residues. CDR3 residues: CASSILTSGEETQYF. The CDR3 DNA reads TGTGCCAGTAGTATCCTTACTAGCGGGGAAGAGACCCAGTACTTC.

This clone was observed a single time. The gene calls are TRBV19 and TRBJ1-1; D may be TRBD1 (6 bases). Germline V gene lookup returns CDR1 LNHDA and CDR2 SQIVND (reference sequence). Between the trimmed V and J ends, which lost 3 bases and 7 bases, there was a span of 15 bases. The CDR3 contains 14 residues. The CDR3 spells CASSIRDNYVEAFF. The CDR3 DNA sequence: TGTGCCAGTAGTATCCGGGACAATTATGTTGAAGCTTTCTTT.

The genes are TRBV19 and TRBJ2-3, with 8 bases fitting TRBD2. In germline, CDR1 is LNHDA, CDR2 SQIVND (reference sequence). With 8 bases clipped from V and 1 base from J, the junction kept 5 bases outside the gene matches. CDR3 size: 14 residues. DNA of the CDR3: TGTGCCAGTGTGGCGGGGGGTGGCACAGATACGCAGTATTTT. Protein: CASVAGGGTDTQYF.

The CDR3 DNA reads as TGCGCCAGCAGCCAAGTTTTCGCGGATAACACCGGGGAGCTGTTTTTT. It yields the protein CASSQVFADNTGELFF. The chain recombines TRBV4-1 with TRBJ2-2, with D unresolved. The CDR3 is made up of 16 amino acids. Trimming cost V 1 base and J 2 bases, with 11 bases left between them. Germline V gene sequence: CDR1 MGHRA, CDR2 YSYEKL.

This chain links TRBV7-9 with TRBJ2-1; D remains ambiguous. CDR1 and CDR2 (germline): SEHNR, FQNEAQ (reference sequence). The CDR3 has 12 residues. V lost 5 bases and J 10 bases, leaving 12 bases between the germline ends. DNA of the CDR3: TGTGCCAGCAGCATCACTCCCCAGGAGCAGTTCTTC. Translation: CASSITPQEQFF.

V usage is TRBV11-2 and J usage is TRBJ2-3, with 7 bases lining up with TRBD1. Unmatched junction bases numbered 10, after V lost 4 bases and J lost 0 bases. The CDR3 is 17 amino acids. In germline, CDR1 is SGHAT, CDR2 FQNNGV. The CDR3 here is CASSSGQIGISTDTQYF. In DNA form, the CDR3 reads TGTGCCAGCAGCTCGGGACAGATAGGGATTAGCACAGATACGCAGTATTTT.

The chain employs TRBV7-2 and TRBJ2-2; a possible D gene is TRBD2 (5 bases). From germline, CDR1 is SGHTA and CDR2 FQGNSA. The CDR3 extends over 16 amino acids. Trimming stripped 4 bases from V and 4 bases from J, with 16 bases between. The chain's CDR3 is CASSSLTRALTGELFF. In DNA form, the CDR3 reads TGTGCCAGCAGCTCCTTAACTAGGGCTCTCACCGGGGAGCTGTTTTTT.

This chain joins TRBV27 and TRBJ2-7; possibly TRBD2 for D (6 bases). The CDR3 runs 13 residues. The germline V gene has CDR1 MNHEY and CDR2 SMNVEV (reference sequence). V lost 8 bases and J lost 7, with 18 bases in between. The CDR3 DNA reads TGTGCCAGCTCTTGGACGGGGGATGGTGAGCAGTACTTC. It encodes CASSWTGDGEQYF.

This chain links TRBV5-1 with TRBJ2-1; the match to TRBD2 covers 10 bases. This CDR3 has 17 amino acids. CDR1 SGHRS and CDR2 YFSETQ come from the germline V gene. The junction had 10 bases not matched to a gene; V was cut back by 2 bases and J by 5 bases. Written as DNA, the CDR3 is TGCGCCAGCAGCTTAGATCTAGCGGGAGCAAACGACAATGAGCAGTTCTTC. Translating gives CASSLDLAGANDNEQFF.